A selection of T cell receptor beta chains follows, all from one sample in a study of T-cell memory formation after mild COVID-19. TCRdb ran MiXCR on the 5' RACE reads and lists one entry per CDR3 protein. This sample has 360,000 or so distinct CDR3 sequences; 28% occur once, and the top ten carry about 13%. Sequencing used PBMCs or a T cell subset sorted from them (not recorded which). The receptors were gathered from an adult woman who had mild COVID-19 (a few samples of this study predate the infection). Cell type and time point are not known. CDR3s include the opening cysteine and the closing phenylalanine or tryptophan. A D gene is named only where the DNA matches it firmly. Clone size is stated in some rows and not others, as once, few, many or a class when expanded.

TRBV6-6	11	TRBD2	NA	TRBJ2-1	CASSASGGRYF	TGTGCCAGCAGTGCTAGCGGGGGTCGCTACTTC
TRBV5-1	14	NA	few	TRBJ1-2	CASSPGTLNYGYTF	TGCGCCAGCAGCCCCGGGACACTCAACTATGGCTACACCTTC
TRBV20-1	15	TRBD2	NA	TRBJ2-3	CSARPAGGPIDTQYF	TGCAGTGCTAGACCTGCGGGGGGGCCAATAGATACGCAGTATTTT
TRBV13	15	NA	NA	TRBJ2-1	CASSPRGAPYNEQFF	TGTGCCAGCAGCCCACGGGGGGCCCCCTACAATGAGCAGTTCTTC
TRBV5-6	17	NA	many	TRBJ2-3	CASSLALTGLGSDTQYF	TGTGCCAGCAGCTTGGCCTTGACAGGCCTCGGATCAGATACGCAGTATTTT
TRBV3-1	15	NA	NA	TRBJ2-2	CASSQYTQGTGELFF	TGTGCCAGCAGCCAATACACCCAGGGCACCGGGGAGCTGTTTTTT
TRBV5-6	14	NA	few	TRBJ2-7	CASSRPRSSYEQYF	TGTGCCAGCAGCCGGCCCCGGAGCTCCTACGAGCAGTACTTC
TRBV5-1	14	NA	few	TRBJ1-1	CASSQDRPNTEAFF	TGCGCCAGCAGCCAAGACAGGCCGAACACTGAAGCTTTCTTT
TRBV29-1	14	TRBD1	NA	TRBJ1-4	CSVASGTANEKLFF	TGCAGCGTCGCCTCGGGGACAGCGAATGAAAAACTGTTTTTT
TRBV5-1	16	TRBD2	NA	TRBJ2-7	CASRTAPTSGGYEQYF	TGCGCCAGCAGAACCGCCCCGACTAGCGGGGGCTACGAGCAGTACTTC
TRBV5-1	16	NA	NA	TRBJ2-6	CASSLFRGSGANVLTF	TGCGCCAGCAGCTTGTTCAGGGGCTCTGGGGCCAACGTCCTGACTTTC
TRBV4-2	17	TRBD2	few	TRBJ2-7	CASSQEGTSGRFYEQYF	TGTGCCAGCAGCCAAGAAGGGACTAGCGGGAGGTTTTACGAGCAGTACTTC
TRBV7-3	16	NA	NA	TRBJ2-1	CASSFTSGAQAVEQFF	TGTGCCAGCAGCTTCACCTCGGGGGCGCAGGCTGTTGAGCAGTTCTTC
TRBV6-5	15	TRBD2	NA	TRBJ2-1	CASSLGRANYNEQFF	TGTGCCAGCAGCCTCGGGAGGGCGAACTACAATGAGCAGTTCTTC
TRBV2	16	NA	NA	TRBJ2-7	CASSEALPAPSHEQYF	TGTGCCAGCAGTGAAGCGCTTCCGGCCCCCAGTCACGAGCAGTACTTC
TRBV7-9	16	NA	NA	TRBJ1-1	CASSLAYWSSWGEAFF	TGTGCCAGCAGCTTAGCCTATTGGTCCTCCTGGGGTGAAGCTTTCTTT
TRBV14	14	NA	NA	TRBJ1-2	CASSEAPPGYGYTF	TGTGCCAGCAGCGAGGCTCCACCGGGGTATGGCTACACCTTC
TRBV9	18	TRBD1	NA	TRBJ1-2	CASSPPHRGQGIGYGYTF	TGTGCCAGCAGCCCCCCCCACAGGGGGCAAGGGATAGGCTATGGCTACACCTTC
TRBV20-1	13	TRBD2	NA	TRBJ2-7	CSASPGTTYEQYF	TGCAGTGCTAGCCCTGGGACTACATACGAGCAGTACTTC
TRBV27	16	TRBD1	few	TRBJ1-2	CASSLSGTVRISGYTF	TGTGCCAGCAGTTTATCCGGGACAGTCAGGATCTCTGGCTACACCTTC
TRBV14	14	NA	NA	TRBJ1-2	CASSQGEGTGGYTF	TGTGCCAGCAGCCAAGGAGAAGGGACCGGTGGCTACACCTTC
TRBV18	16	NA	NA	TRBJ1-6	CASSSQSGRYNSPLHF	TGTGCCAGCTCATCCCAATCGGGACGGTATAATTCACCCCTCCACTTT